This T cell receptor beta chain was sequenced during a study of Ad26.COV2.S vaccination and SARS-CoV-2 variants. Using immunoSEQ multiplex PCR, the repertoire was profiled, and TCRdb retains in-frame clones only, with some absent. The sample carries about 350,000 clones, 70% to 90% recorded once. The sample's treatment: roughly 20 received Ad26.COV2.S at low or high dose, single or two shots; about 5 received placebo; per-sample allocation not given. Sampling happened 63 days after the first vaccine or placebo injection. Boston provided a donor who was an adult aged 18-55 years. The CDR3 runs to 16 residues. Trimming left V 2 bases short and J 4 bases short, with 17 bases between. Germline-derived CDR1 and CDR2 are MNHNY and SVGAGI (reference sequence).

This receptor was identified in a person aged 18-60 years who received the Ad26.COV2.S COVID-19 vaccine or a placebo. The input for sequencing was peripheral blood, taken in a trial of Ad26.COV2.S vaccine versus placebo. This chain links TRBV6-6 with TRBJ1-1; D might be TRBD1 (6 bases). The CDR3: CASSYGKGGRGTEAFF. CDR3 nucleotides: TGTGCCAGCAGTTACGGAAAAGGGGGACGGGGCACTGAAGCTTTCTTT.